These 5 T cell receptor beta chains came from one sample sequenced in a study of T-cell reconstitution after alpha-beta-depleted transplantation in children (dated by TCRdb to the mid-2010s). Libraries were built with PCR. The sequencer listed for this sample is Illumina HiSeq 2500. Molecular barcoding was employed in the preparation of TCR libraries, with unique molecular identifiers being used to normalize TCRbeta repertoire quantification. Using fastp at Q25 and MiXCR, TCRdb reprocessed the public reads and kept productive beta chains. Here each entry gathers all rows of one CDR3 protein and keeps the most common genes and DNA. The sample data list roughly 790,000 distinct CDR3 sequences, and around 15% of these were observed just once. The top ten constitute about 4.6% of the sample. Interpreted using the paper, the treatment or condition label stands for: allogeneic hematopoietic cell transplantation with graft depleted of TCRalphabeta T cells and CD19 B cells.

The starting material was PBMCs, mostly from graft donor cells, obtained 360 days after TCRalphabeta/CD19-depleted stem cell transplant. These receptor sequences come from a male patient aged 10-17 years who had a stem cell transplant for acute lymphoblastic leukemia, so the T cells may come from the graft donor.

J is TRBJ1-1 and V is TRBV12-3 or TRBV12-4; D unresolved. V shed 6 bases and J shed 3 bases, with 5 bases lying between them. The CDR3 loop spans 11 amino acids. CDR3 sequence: CASRAYTEAFF. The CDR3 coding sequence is TGTGCCAGCAGGGCGTACACTGAAGCTTTCTTT.

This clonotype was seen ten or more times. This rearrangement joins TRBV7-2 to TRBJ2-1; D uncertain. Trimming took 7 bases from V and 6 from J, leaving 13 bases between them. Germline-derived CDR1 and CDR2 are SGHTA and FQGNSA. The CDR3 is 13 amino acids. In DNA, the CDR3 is TGTGCCAGCACCCTACCAGCGCTCAATGAGCAGTTCTTC. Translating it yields CASTLPALNEQFF.

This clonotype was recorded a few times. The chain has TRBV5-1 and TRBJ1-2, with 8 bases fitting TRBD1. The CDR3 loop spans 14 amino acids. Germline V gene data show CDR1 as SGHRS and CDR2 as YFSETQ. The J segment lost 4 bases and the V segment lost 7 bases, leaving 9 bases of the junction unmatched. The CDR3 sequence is CASQRQGIGYGYTF. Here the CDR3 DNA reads TGCGCCAGCCAGAGACAGGGGATCGGCTATGGCTACACCTTC. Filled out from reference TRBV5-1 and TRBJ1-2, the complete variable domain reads KAGVTQTPRYLIKTRGQQVTLSCSPISGHRSVSWYQQTPGQGLQFLFEYFSETQRNKGNFPGRFSGRQFSNSRSEMNVSTLELGDSALYLCASQRQGIGYGYTFGSGTRLTVV.

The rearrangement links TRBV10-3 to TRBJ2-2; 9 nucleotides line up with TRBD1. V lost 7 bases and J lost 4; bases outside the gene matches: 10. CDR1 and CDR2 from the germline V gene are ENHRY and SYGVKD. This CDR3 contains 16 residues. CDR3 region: CAINSLGQGTTGELFF. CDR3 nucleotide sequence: TGTGCCATCAATTCTTTGGGACAGGGAACCACCGGGGAGCTGTTTTTT.

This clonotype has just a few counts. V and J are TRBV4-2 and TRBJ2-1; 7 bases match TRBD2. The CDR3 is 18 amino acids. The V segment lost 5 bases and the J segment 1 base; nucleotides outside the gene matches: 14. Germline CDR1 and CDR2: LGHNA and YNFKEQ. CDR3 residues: CASSGLAREKVSYNEQFF. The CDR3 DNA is TGTGCCAGCAGCGGCTTGGCGCGGGAGAAAGTATCCTACAATGAGCAGTTCTTC.